This entry describes one T cell receptor beta chain. This clonotype has a handful of counts. There is no known antigen for this receptor. No clone much larger than this one lies a single base away; base qualities are absent. Library generation was performed with RT-PCR. Instrument on record: Illumina HiSeq 2500. TCRdb reprocessed the public reads (quality trimming at Q25 with fastp, clone calling with MiXCR) and kept in-frame beta chains. Each CDR3 protein appears once, grouped with its most common genes and DNA. This sample is represented by around 520,000 distinct CDR3 sequences; over 9.5% of them were singletons. The ten biggest clones cover roughly a tenth of the sample. The data stem from a study of response to subunit inactivated influenza vaccine (dated by TCRdb to 2016 to 2019). Turning to the overall study: The study used deep quantitative T cell receptor repertoire profiling to track responses to a trivalent subunit inactivated influenza vaccine.

Points the paper makes about the study in general: According to the authors, only a limited number of new T cells may be recruited by each seasonal influenza vaccination.

From the germline V gene, CDR1 is SQVTM and CDR2 is ANQGSEA. The cysteine opens and the phenylalanine closes a CDR3 of 12 amino acids. Only the CDR3 DNA stays, 36 bases, in frame from base 1. Here the chain combines TRBV29-1 and TRBJ2-7, and TRBD1 matches 9 of the central bases. This receptor was obtained from a man between 45 and 60 years old who received an inactivated influenza vaccine. Donor details come from another sample of the same person, matched by shared clones. Specimen: PBMCs from blood, collected on the day of vaccination. The bases are TGCAGTGGCGGGACAGGGATATACGAGCAGTACTTC. It specifies CSGGTGIYEQYF.